This is a list of T cell receptor beta chains from one sample in a study of cytomegalovirus exposure and HLA in healthy donors. Repertoires were generated with immunoSEQ multiplex PCR, while TCRdb's copy carries only in-frame clones and drops some. The repertoire consists of 100,000 or so clones, with roughly 12% occurring once and the leading ten covering 16%. The material sequenced was PBMCs. The receptor set was obtained from a man aged 35 to 55 in good health and CMV-seropositive. The CDR3 runs from the conserved cysteine through the conserved F or W. The order of the fields is clone size, D gene, V gene, J gene, CDR3 DNA, CDR3 protein. The D gene is left open where the match is weak. Clone sizes are given selectively: once, few, many, or a class where the clone is expanded.

-	-	TRBV5-1	TRBJ1-5	TGCGCCAGCAGCTTGGGGGGCGAGAGCAATCAGCCCCAGCATTTT	CASSLGGESNQPQHF
-	-	TRBV10-2	TRBJ2-3	TGCGCCAGCAGTGAGTCCAGGGGTGATACGCAGTATTTT	CASSESRGDTQYF
-	-	TRBV9	TRBJ2-2	TGTGCCAGCAGCGTCGGGACGGGGGCCGGGGAGCTGTTTTTT	CASSVGTGAGELFF
few	TRBD1	TRBV18	TRBJ1-5	TGTGCCAGCTCCTCAGAACAGGGGGCCGGTCAGCCCCAGCATTTT	CASSSEQGAGQPQHF
few	TRBD1	TRBV27	TRBJ2-7	TGTGCCAGCAGTCCCTGGACAGGCTGGGAGCAGTACTTC	CASSPWTGWEQYF
few	TRBD1	TRBV5-1	TRBJ1-2	TGCGCCAGCAGCTTGGTACAACAGGGGACTGGCTACACCTTC	CASSLVQQGTGYTF
-	-	TRBV2	TRBJ2-5	TGTGCCAGCGCCAGACGGGGGATGGAGACCCAGTACTTC	CASARRGMETQYF
-	TRBD1	TRBV5-6	TRBJ1-2	TGTGCCAGCAGCGGACAGGGGCCGCTTCATGGCTACACCTTC	CASSGQGPLHGYTF
few	-	TRBV12-5	TRBJ2-2	TGTGCTAGTGGACTGAGCAACACCGGGGAGCTGTTTTTT	CASGLSNTGELFF
few	-	TRBV5-1	TRBJ2-7	TGCGCCAGCAGCCCAGGGCGAGGGGGAAGCTACGAGCAGTACTTC	CASSPGRGGSYEQYF
few	-	TRBV5-4	TRBJ1-2	TGTGCCAGCAGCTTGGCGGACAGCTATGGCTACACCTTC	CASSLADSYGYTF
few	-	TRBV6-5	TRBJ2-1	TGTGCCAGCAGTAACGTGGAGACTCCCCTCGGTGAGCAGTTCTTC	CASSNVETPLGEQFF
-	-	TRBV11-3	TRBJ2-5	TGTGCCAGCAGCACGATAGCCCAAGAGACCCAGTACTTC	CASSTIAQETQYF
few	TRBD2	TRBV6-4	TRBJ2-3	TGTGCCAGCAGTGAACTAGCGGGAGGGGACACAGATACGCAGTATTTT	CASSELAGGDTDTQYF
-	TRBD1	TRBV5-4	TRBJ2-2	TGTGCCAGCACCGCGGGGACAGGGGGCATCAGGTACACCGGGGAGCTGTTTTTT	CASTAGTGGIRYTGELFF
few	-	TRBV10-3	TRBJ1-4	TGTGCCATCAGTGAGGCTCCGGCTAATGAAAAACTGTTTTTT	CAISEAPANEKLFF
-	-	TRBV29-1	TRBJ1-5	TGCAGCGTTGATTTGCGGGATAATCAGCCCCAGCATTTT	CSVDLRDNQPQHF
-	TRBD2	TRBV5-4	TRBJ2-5	TGTGCCAGCAGTTCCGGGACTAGCGGGAGGGCCCGGGAGACCCAGTACTTC	CASSSGTSGRARETQYF
few	TRBD2	TRBV7-9	TRBJ2-2	TGTGCCAGCACCCAACTAGCGGGAGAGGGTACCGGGGAGCTGTTTTTT	CASTQLAGEGTGELFF
-	TRBD1	TRBV7-9	TRBJ1-5	TGTGCCAGCAGCTTAGGGGGCAGGGGGGTCCTTAGCAATCAGCCCCAGCATTTT	CASSLGGRGVLSNQPQHF
-	TRBD1	TRBV9	TRBJ2-7	TGTGCCAGCAGCGTAGCTCCAGGGGGTTGGTACGAGCAGTACTTC	CASSVAPGGWYEQYF
-	TRBD2	TRBV9	TRBJ2-7	TGTGCCAGCAGCGTCTCTAGCGGGCACGAGCAGTACTTC	CASSVSSGHEQYF
-	TRBD2	TRBV4-1	TRBJ2-4	TGCGACAGCCGCCAGGCCGACGAGCGGGAGAGGGGCCGGGCCAAAAACATTCAGTACTTC	CDSRQADERERGRAKNIQYF
-	TRBD1	TRBV28	TRBJ1-5	TGTGCCAGCAGTTCCCTAACAGGGGGCAGGGGGCAGCCCCAGCATTTT	CASSSLTGGRGQPQHF
-	TRBD2	TRBV11-3	TRBJ2-2	TGTGCCAGCAGCTTAGTAGCGGGAGTCGGGGAGCTGTTTTTT	CASSLVAGVGELFF
-	-	TRBV7-2	TRBJ1-1	TGTGCCAGCAGCTTAGAACGGTTAATGAACACTGAAGCTTTCTTT	CASSLERLMNTEAFF
-	TRBD1	TRBV5-1	TRBJ2-5	TGCGCCAGCAGCTTACAGGGGGCCCCGGGGGAGCAGTACTTC	CASSLQGAPGEQYF
-	-	TRBV11-2	TRBJ1-4	TGTGCCAGCAGGCAAGGGGTACAGGTTTCTAATGAAAAACTGTTTTTT	CASRQGVQVSNEKLFF
few	TRBD2	TRBV13	TRBJ2-1	TGTGCCAGCAGCCTACCGCCGACTAGCGGGAGGGCCGCCTACAATGAGCAGTTCTTC	CASSLPPTSGRAAYNEQFF